This TCR beta chain was sequenced in a study of low-dose radiotherapy and immunotherapy resistance in tumors. Alpha- and beta-chain coverage of first-strand cDNA came from TRAV- and TRBV-specific primers. It was with a constant-region primer and a V-primer adapter that TCRs were amplified over roughly 19 PCR cycles. One entry per CDR3 protein, called by TCRdb with MiXCR from the reads. The sample holds roughly 100,000 distinct CDR3 sequences, 20% to 25% seen once. Trimming shortened V by 6 bases and J by 4 bases, and 14 bases separated the two germline ends. The CDR3 is made up of 13 amino acids. Germline CDR1 reads SQVTM; CDR2 reads ANQGSEA. Indicated time point: after trial treatment. As for treatment: LDRT plus nivolumab, ipilimumab, low-dose cyclophosphamide and aspirin (RACIN trial). Donors were treated with nivolumab, ipilimumab, aspirin, and low-dose cyclophosphamide and radiotherapy. Patients deemed eligible presented with advanced solid tumors lacking tumor-infiltrating lymphocytes.

The specimen comprised PBMCs, sampled after low-dose radiotherapy plus immunotherapy. The chain joins TRBV29-1 to TRBJ2-3; maybe TRBD2 (6 bases). The sequence was obtained from a female donor with ovarian cancer. As DNA, the CDR3 is TGCAGCGTACAACTAGCCCTTGCAGATACGCAGTATTTT. Translation: CSVQLALADTQYF.